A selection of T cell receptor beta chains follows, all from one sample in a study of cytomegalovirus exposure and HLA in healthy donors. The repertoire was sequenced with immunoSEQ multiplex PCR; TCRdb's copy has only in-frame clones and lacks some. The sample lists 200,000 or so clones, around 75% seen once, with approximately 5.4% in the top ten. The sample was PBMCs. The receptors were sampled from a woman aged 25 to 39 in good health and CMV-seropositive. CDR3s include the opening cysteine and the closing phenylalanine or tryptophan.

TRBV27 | CASSLSQRSNTGELFF
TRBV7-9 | CASSFGSFEVYTF
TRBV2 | CASYRGLNEKLFF
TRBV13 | CASSLVGGTGFYEQYF
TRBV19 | CASYGLKGLFF
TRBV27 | CASSLGQGNEQYF
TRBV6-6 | CASSDATGGHKKLFF
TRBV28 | CASSVGQGGGETQYF
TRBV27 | CASSHGGASYEQYF
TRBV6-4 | CASSRTGDTGELFF
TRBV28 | CASRPPGLAGTAGELFF
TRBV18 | CASSQQGAASWELFF
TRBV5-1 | CASSLAGTYNEQFF
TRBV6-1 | CASYYGTGPSPLHF
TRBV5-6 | CASSFSSGLIYEQYF
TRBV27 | CASSFRGSTAFF
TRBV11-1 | CASSSVNTEAFF
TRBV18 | CASSPGTKETQYF
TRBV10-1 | CASSESFVGRPSDTQYF
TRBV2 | CASSKDRAFETQYF
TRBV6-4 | CASSEGGTDTQYF
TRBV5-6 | CASSPLGRTNTEAFF
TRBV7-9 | CASSPVGLAVYEQYF
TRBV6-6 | CASSYSVADNQPQHF
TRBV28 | CASTSARGFVNEQFF
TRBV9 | CASSVEARDSWGGYTF
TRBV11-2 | CASSLDRTVYEQYF
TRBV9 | CASSAPTRPTEAFF
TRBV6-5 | CATTRGGRTDTQYF
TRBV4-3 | CASSLSNTREFYGYTF
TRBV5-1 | CASSPMVSSRDSPYNEQFF
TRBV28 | CASSFIKVLAGEGSEQFF
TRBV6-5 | CASSYTGLAETQYF
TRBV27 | CASTSVADTQYF
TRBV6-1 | CASSEKVTGGAGRNSNQPQHF
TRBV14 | CASSPGTGARWHTF
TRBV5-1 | CASSPTGSSFSYEQYF
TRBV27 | CASSVIQNTEAFF
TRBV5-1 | CASSLARLAGWDEQFF
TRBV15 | CATSRDRTGIYNEQFF
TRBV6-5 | CASSPGAGQPQHF
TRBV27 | CASSLAAGRGSSTDTQYF
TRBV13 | CASSLGTSGRVSGELFF
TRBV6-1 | CASSEPGELAAGEQFF
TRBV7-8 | CASSLGAGPTYEQYF
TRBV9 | CASSVGRFGDEQYF
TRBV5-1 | CASSPESQGADTQYF
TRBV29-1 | CSVEDGLAGGLNEQFF